This T cell receptor (beta chain) was documented in a study of T cells in localized non-small cell lung cancer. Findings and caveats of the study: The greatest T cell clonality was found in uninvolved adjacent lung (higher than in tumor).

The table came from immunoSEQ multiplex PCR; TCRdb's copy has only in-frame clones and leaves some out. Counted here are under 25,000 clones, about 89% occurring once; the ten biggest clones make up about 4%. V was clipped by 5 bases and J by 6 bases; unmatched bases: 12. This CDR3 region has 15 residues. The V gene's germline CDR1 is LNHDA and CDR2 SQIVND (reference sequence). To note about this clone: Its antigen is unknown.

The V gene is TRBV19, the J gene TRBJ2-7; TRBD1 aligns across 8 bases. The clonotype comes from a male donor aged 60 or over with stage I squamous cell lung carcinoma. Source: peripheral blood, taken before any cancer treatment. CDR3 sequence (DNA): TGTGCCAGTAGTGCTGCAGGGGGCACCCAATCCGAGCAGTACTTC. As protein: CASSAAGGTQSEQYF.